This T cell receptor beta chain is from a study of shared clonotypes between healthy human individuals. The assay was immunoSEQ multiplex PCR, and TCRdb's table has in-frame clones only and misses some. The sample shows 1,500,000 or so clones, around 97% of them seen only once. Whole-study findings and limits: The four-donor shared clonotypes exceeded non-shared clonotypes in generation probability, with non-shared ones scoring lower.

In the case of this clone: Its antigen is unknown.

This CDR3 has 14 residues. Germline values: CDR1 SGDLS, CDR2 YYNGEE. Trimming took 0 bases from V and 4 from J, leaving 9 bases between them. The sample was naive CD4+ T cells sorted from blood. The subset was: CD45RA+ positively selected. The receptor was derived from a man aged 25-45 years in good health. The chain combines TRBV9 with TRBJ2-3; no clear D. This CDR3 reads CASSVAPSADTQYF. The CDR3 DNA follows: TGTGCCAGCAGCGTAGCCCCCTCGGCAGATACGCAGTATTTT.